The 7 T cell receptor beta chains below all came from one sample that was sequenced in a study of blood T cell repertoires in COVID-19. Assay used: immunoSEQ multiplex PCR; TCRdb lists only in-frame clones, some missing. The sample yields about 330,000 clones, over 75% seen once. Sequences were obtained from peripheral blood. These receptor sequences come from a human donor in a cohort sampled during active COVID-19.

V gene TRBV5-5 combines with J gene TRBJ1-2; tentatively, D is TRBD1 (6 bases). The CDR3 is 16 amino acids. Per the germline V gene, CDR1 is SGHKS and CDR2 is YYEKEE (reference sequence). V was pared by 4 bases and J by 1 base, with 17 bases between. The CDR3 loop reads CASSTLTGFLNYGYTF. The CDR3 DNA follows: TGTGCCAGCAGCACCTTGACAGGTTTTCTTAACTATGGCTACACCTTC.

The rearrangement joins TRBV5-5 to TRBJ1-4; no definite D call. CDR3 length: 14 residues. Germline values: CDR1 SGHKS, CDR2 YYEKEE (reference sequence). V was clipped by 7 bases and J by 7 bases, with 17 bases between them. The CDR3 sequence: CASGLEVLGEKLFF. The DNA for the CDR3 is TGTGCCAGCGGACTGGAGGTTTTAGGTGAAAAACTGTTTTTT.

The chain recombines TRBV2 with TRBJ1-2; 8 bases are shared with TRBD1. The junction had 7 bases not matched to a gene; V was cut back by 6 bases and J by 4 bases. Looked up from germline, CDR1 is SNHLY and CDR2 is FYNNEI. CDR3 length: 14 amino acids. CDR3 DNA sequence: TGTGCCAGCAGCGGCAGGACAGGGACCTATGGCTACACCTTC. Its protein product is CASSGRTGTYGYTF.

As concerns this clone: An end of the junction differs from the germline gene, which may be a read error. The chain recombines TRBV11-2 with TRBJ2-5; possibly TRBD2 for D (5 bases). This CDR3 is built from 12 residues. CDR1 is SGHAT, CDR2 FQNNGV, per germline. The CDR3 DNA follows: TGTGCCAGGAGCTTGTCGGGGAAGACCCAGTACTTC. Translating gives CARSLSGKTQYF.

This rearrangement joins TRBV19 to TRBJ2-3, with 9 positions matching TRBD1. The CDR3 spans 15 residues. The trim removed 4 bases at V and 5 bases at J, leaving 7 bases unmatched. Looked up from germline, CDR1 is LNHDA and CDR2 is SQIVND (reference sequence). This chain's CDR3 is CASSKWTGAGDTQYF. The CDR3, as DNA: TGTGCCAGTAGTAAGTGGACAGGGGCCGGAGATACGCAGTATTTT.

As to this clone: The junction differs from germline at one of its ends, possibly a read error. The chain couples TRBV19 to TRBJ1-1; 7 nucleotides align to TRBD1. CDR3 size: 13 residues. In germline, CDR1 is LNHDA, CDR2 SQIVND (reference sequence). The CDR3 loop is CASTTTGNPEAFF. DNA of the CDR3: TGTGCCAGTACAACGACAGGGAACCCTGAAGCTTTCTTT.

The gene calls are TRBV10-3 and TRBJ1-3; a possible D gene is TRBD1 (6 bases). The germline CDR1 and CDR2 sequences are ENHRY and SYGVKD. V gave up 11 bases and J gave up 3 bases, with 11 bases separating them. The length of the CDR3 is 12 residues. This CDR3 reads CAVDRRGNTIYF. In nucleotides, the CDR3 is TGTGCCGTCGACAGGCGTGGAAACACCATATATTTT.